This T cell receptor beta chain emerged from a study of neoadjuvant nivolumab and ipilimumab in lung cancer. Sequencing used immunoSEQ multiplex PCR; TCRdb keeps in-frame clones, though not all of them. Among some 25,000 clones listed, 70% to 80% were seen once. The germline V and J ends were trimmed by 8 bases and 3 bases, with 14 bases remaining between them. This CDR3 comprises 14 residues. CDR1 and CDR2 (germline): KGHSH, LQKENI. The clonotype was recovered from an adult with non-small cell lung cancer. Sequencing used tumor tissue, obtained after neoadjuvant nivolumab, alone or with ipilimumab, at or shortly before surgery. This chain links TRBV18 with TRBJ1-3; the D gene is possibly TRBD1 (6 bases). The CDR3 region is CASVPGVVGNTIYF. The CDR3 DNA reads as TGTGCCAGCGTCCCAGGGGTAGTTGGAAACACCATATATTTT. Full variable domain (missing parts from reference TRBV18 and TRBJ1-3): NAGVMQNPRHLVRRRGQEARLRCSPMKGHSHVYWYRQLPEEGLKFMVYLQKENIIDESGMPKERFSAEFPKEGPSILRIQQVVRGDSAAYFCASVPGVVGNTIYFGEGSWLTVV.